The 5 T cell receptor beta chains given below trace back to one sample, sequenced in a study of blood T cell repertoires in COVID-19. Produced via immunoSEQ multiplex PCR; TCRdb's table is partial and in-frame only. The data show approximately 77,000 clones, with about 90% seen just once and approximately 4.3% held by the top ten. The sequencing sample was made of peripheral blood. These receptors were taken from a man aged 45-65 years with active COVID-19.

The CDR3 reads CASRWSTEAFF. The CDR3 DNA sequence: TGTGCCAGCAGGTGGAGCACTGAAGCTTTCTTT. The gene calls are TRBV2 and TRBJ1-1; D not certain. This CDR3 is 11 amino acids long. Germline V gene sequence: CDR1 SNHLY, CDR2 FYNNEI. Trimming pared 6 bases from V and 4 bases from J, leaving 6 bases between.

The chain uses TRBV14 and TRBJ2-3; TRBD2 is a possible D gene (5 bases). The CDR3 spans 14 residues. Germline CDR1 reads SGHDN; CDR2 reads FVKESK. Trimming stripped 1 base from V and 2 bases from J, with 7 bases between. The CDR3 is CASSQGTSTDTQYF. CDR3 DNA: TGTGCCAGCAGCCAAGGGACTTCCACAGATACGCAGTATTTT.

V gene TRBV29-1 combines with J gene TRBJ2-2; D call uncertain. The V gene's germline CDR1 is SQVTM and CDR2 ANQGSEA. V lost 2 bases, J lost 2 bases, and 3 bases lay in between. The CDR3 has 12 amino acids. For the CDR3, the DNA is TGCAGCGTTGAATTAAACACCGGGGAGCTGTTTTTT. Protein sequence: CSVELNTGELFF.

The chain is built from TRBV2 and TRBJ2-1, with no clear D. Deletions cut 4 bases from V and 9 bases from J, with 4 bases between. Germline V gene lookup returns CDR1 SNHLY and CDR2 FYNNEI. The length of the CDR3 is 10 residues. The CDR3 region is CASSAFEQFF. CDR3 nucleotide sequence: TGTGCCAGCAGTGCCTTTGAGCAGTTCTTC.

The chain is built from TRBV6-4 and TRBJ2-5; tentatively, D is TRBD2 (7 bases). This CDR3 comprises 15 residues. CDR1 is MRHNA, CDR2 SNTAGT, per germline. Trimming pared 10 bases from V and 5 bases from J, leaving 23 bases between. The CDR3 reads CAIRGGPQGQETQYF. The CDR3 DNA sequence: TGTGCCATCAGGGGAGGGCCTCAGGGGCAGGAGACCCAGTACTTC.